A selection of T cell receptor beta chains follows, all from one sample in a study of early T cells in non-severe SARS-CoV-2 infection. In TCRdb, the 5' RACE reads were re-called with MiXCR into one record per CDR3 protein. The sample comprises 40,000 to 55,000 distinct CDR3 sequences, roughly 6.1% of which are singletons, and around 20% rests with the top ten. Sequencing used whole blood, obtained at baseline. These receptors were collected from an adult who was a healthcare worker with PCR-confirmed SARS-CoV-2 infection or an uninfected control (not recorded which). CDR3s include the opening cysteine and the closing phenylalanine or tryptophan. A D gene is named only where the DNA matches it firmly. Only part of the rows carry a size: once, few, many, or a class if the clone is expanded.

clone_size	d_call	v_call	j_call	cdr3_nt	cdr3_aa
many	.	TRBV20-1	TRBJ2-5	TGCAGTGCTGCGCCCGACCAAGAGACCCAGTACTTC	CSAAPDQETQYF
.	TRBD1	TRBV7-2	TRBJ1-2	TGTGCCAGCAGCCCAGGGACAGACTATGGCTACACCTTC	CASSPGTDYGYTF
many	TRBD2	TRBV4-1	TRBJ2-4	TGCGCCAGCAGCCAAGAATGGGCAGGGACTAGGGGGGACATTCAGTACTTC	CASSQEWAGTRGDIQYF
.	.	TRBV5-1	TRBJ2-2	TGCGCCAGCAGCTTGGAGGGAAGTAACACCGGGGAGCTGTTTTTT	CASSLEGSNTGELFF
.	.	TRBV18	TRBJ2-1	TGTGCCAGCTCACAGCTGGAAGGGTCTAACAATGAGCAGTTCTTC	CASSQLEGSNNEQFF
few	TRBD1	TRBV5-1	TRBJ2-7	TGCGCCAGCAGCTTACCGGGACAGGGGGCTGACGAGCAGTACTTC	CASSLPGQGADEQYF
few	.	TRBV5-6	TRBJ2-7	TGTGCCAGCAGCCCCGGGAGAAGAGACGAGCAGTACTTC	CASSPGRRDEQYF
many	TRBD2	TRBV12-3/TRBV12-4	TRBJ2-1	TGTGCCAGCATGGAGAATAGCGGGAGCAATGAGCAGTTCTTC	CASMENSGSNEQFF
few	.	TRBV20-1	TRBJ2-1	TGCAGTGCTTCCTCCGGGACGGGATTTTACAATGAGCAGTTCTTC	CSASSGTGFYNEQFF
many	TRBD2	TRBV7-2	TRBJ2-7	TGTGCCAGCAGCTTGGATCGGACTAGCGGGATCTCCTACGAGCAGTACTTC	CASSLDRTSGISYEQYF
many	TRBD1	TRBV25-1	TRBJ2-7	TGTGCCAGCAACGACAGGGGGGGCTACGAGCAGTACTTC	CASNDRGGYEQYF
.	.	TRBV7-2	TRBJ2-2	TGTGCCAGCAGCGAACCGGGGGCCTACACCGGGGAGCTGTTTTTT	CASSEPGAYTGELFF
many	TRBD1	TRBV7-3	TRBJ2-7	TGTGCCAGCAGCCTAACGGCGGGACAGGGGGCCTACGAGCAGTACTTC	CASSLTAGQGAYEQYF
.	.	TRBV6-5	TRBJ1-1	TGTGCCAGCAGAGTCGGCACTGAAGCTTTCTTT	CASRVGTEAFF
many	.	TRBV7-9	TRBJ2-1	TGTGCCAGCAGCTTAAGCGAGAGCTCCTACAATGAGCAGTTCTTC	CASSLSESSYNEQFF
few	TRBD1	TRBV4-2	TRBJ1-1	TGTGCCAGCAGCCAAGTAACAGGGGCTGAAGCTTTCTTT	CASSQVTGAEAFF
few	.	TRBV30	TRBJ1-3	TGTGCCTGGAGTGGGGGCTCCGGACAGCCAACCTCTGGAAACACCATATATTTT	CAWSGGSGQPTSGNTIYF
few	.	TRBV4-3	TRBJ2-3	TGCGCCAGCAGCCAAAGGGGCAGGGGGGGAGGCACAGATACGCAGTATTTT	CASSQRGRGGGTDTQYF
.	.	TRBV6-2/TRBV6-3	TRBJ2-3	TGTGCCAGCAGTTACTCGATGTGGGATCTCACAGATACGCAGTATTTT	CASSYSMWDLTDTQYF
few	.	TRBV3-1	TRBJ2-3	TGTGCCAGCAGCCAAGATACTATCACAGATACGCAGTATTTT	CASSQDTITDTQYF
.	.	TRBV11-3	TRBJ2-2	TGTGCCAGCAGCTTATACGGCACGAACACCGGGGAGCTGTTTTTT	CASSLYGTNTGELFF
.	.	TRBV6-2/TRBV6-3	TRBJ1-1	TGTGCCAGCAGTTACCATAGCTCGTCCCGGGAGGATGAAGCTTTCTTT	CASSYHSSSREDEAFF
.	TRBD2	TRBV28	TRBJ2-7	TGTGCCAGCAGCCTAACCCTTCCTAGCGGGAGATACGAGCAGTACTTC	CASSLTLPSGRYEQYF
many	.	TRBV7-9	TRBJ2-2	TGTGCCAGCAGCTTAGTACCCGGGGAGCTGTTTTTT	CASSLVPGELFF
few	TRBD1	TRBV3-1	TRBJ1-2	TGTGCCAGCGGGACCGGGACAGCCTATGGCTACACCTTC	CASGTGTAYGYTF
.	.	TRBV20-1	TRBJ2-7	TGCAGTGCTGGATACAGGGGAGGGAACTACGAGCAGTACTTC	CSAGYRGGNYEQYF
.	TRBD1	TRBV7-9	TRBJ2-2	TGTGCCAGCAGCCGGACAGGGTCGGGGGAGCTGTTTTTT	CASSRTGSGELFF
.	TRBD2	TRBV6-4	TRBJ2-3	TGTGCCAGCAGTGATTCGGCTAGCGGGGGCACAGATACGCAGTATTTT	CASSDSASGGTDTQYF
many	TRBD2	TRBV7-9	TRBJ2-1	TGTGCCAGCAGCTTCGGTGTAAGCGGGGGGGCCTTCTTC	CASSFGVSGGAFF
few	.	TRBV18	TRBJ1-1	TGTGCCAGCTCACCTCTGCAGGGTCGGTTGAACACTGAAGCTTTCTTT	CASSPLQGRLNTEAFF
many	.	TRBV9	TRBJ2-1	TGTGCCAGCAGCGCGTCTGGGGGTGGCCGTTACAATGAGCAGTTCTTC	CASSASGGGRYNEQFF
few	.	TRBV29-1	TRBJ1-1	TGCAGCGTTGAAAGGTTACAGGGGAACACTGAAGCTTTCTTT	CSVERLQGNTEAFF
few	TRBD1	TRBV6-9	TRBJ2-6	TGTGCCAGCAGGGGGGACAGCCAATACTCTGGGGCCAACGTCCTGACTTTC	CASRGDSQYSGANVLTF
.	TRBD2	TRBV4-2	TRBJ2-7	TGTGCCAGCAGCCACCCCTCGGGAGGGGGGAAGCCCTACGAGCAGTACTTC	CASSHPSGGGKPYEQYF
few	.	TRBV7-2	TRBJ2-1	TGTGCCAGCAGCTTGACGGGAGTCAGGGGTGAGCAGTTCTTC	CASSLTGVRGEQFF
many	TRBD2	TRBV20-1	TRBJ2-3	TGCAGTGCTAGAAGGCTAGCGGGAGGATCGGCAGATACGCAGTATTTT	CSARRLAGGSADTQYF
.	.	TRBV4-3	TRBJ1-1	TGCGCCAGCAGCCAAGATGGGGGTCCGAACACTGAAGCTTTCTTT	CASSQDGGPNTEAFF
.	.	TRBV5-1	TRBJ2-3	TGCGCCAGCAGCTTGGTGGGGGGACCCACAGATACGCAGTATTTT	CASSLVGGPTDTQYF
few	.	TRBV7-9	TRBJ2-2	TGTGCCAGCAGTCCTAGCCGCTTCGCGAACACCGGGGAGCTGTTTTTT	CASSPSRFANTGELFF
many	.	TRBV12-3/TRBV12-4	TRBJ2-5	TGTGCCAGCAGTCGACACGTCCAAGAGACCCAGTACTTC	CASSRHVQETQYF
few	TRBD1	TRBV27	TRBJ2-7	TGTGCCAGCAGCCGGACAGGGGTAACCTACGAGCAGTACTTC	CASSRTGVTYEQYF
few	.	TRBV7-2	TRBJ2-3	TGTGCCAGCAGCGTAAGTCTAGTGACAGATACGCAGTATTTT	CASSVSLVTDTQYF
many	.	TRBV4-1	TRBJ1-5	TGCGCCAGCAGCCAGGCCGGGACCCTGGGAAATCAGCCCCAGCATTTT	CASSQAGTLGNQPQHF
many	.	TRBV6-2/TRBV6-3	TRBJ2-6	TGTGCCAGCAGTTACACGGGCTCTGGGGCCAACGTCCTGACTTTC	CASSYTGSGANVLTF
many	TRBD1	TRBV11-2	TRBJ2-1	TGTGCCAGCAGCTACCTATCGACAGGGACTGAGCAGTTCTTC	CASSYLSTGTEQFF
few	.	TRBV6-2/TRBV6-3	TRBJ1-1	TGTGCCAGCAGGTCCAGGACAGAAGCTTTCTTT	CASRSRTEAFF
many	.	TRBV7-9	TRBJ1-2	TGTGCCAGCAGCTTAGTCGGGAACTATGGCTACACCTTC	CASSLVGNYGYTF
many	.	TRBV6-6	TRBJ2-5	TGTGCCAGCAGCGGGGTTACCCAAAGTCAAGAGACCCAGTACTTC	CASSGVTQSQETQYF
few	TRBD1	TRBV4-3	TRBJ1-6	TGCGCCAGCAGAGCAGGGGGCGCCGGCAATTCACCCCTCCACTTT	CASRAGGAGNSPLHF
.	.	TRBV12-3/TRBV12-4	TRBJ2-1	TGTGCCAGCAGTTTAGAGCGACTAATATCTCTACAGGGTGAGCAGTTCTTC	CASSLERLISLQGEQFF
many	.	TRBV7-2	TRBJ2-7	TGTGCCAGCAGCTTAATAGGGGGTAGCTCATCCTACGAGCAGTACTTC	CASSLIGGSSSYEQYF
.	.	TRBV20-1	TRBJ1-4	TGCAGTGCTAGATATAGACATGGTGAAAAACTGTTTTTT	CSARYRHGEKLFF